These 14 T cell receptor beta chains were sequenced from one sample in a study of blood T cell repertoires in COVID-19. Profiled with immunoSEQ multiplex PCR; TCRdb holds only in-frame clones, not every one. This table holds about 110,000 clones, around 92% found once. Sequencing was performed on peripheral blood. The receptor set was obtained from a man aged 40-50 years with active or convalescent COVID-19.

V usage is TRBV27 and J usage is TRBJ2-1; 10 nucleotides agree with TRBD2. Trimming took 5 bases from V and 16 from J; bases not matched to a gene: 8. This CDR3 is 12 amino acids long. Germline CDR1 reads MNHEY; CDR2 reads SMNVEV (reference sequence). The CDR3 DNA reads TGTGCCAGCAGTCCCCTAGCGGGAGTAAGATTCTTC. Its translation: CASSPLAGVRFF.

The chain employs TRBV7-2 and TRBJ1-1, with D tentatively TRBD1 (6 bases). V lost 3 bases to trimming and J lost 5 bases, with 10 bases between them. The CDR3 consists of 13 residues. Germline-derived CDR1 and CDR2 are SGHTA and FQGNSA. The CDR3 loop reads CASSFTGSTEAFF. CDR3 in DNA: TGTGCCAGCAGCTTCACAGGGAGTACTGAAGCTTTCTTT.

The genes are TRBV28 and TRBJ2-7, with 10 bases identical to TRBD2. This CDR3 region has 14 residues. Unmatched junction bases numbered 3, after V lost 3 bases and J lost 4 bases. Germline CDR1 MDHEN, CDR2 SYDVKM. The chain's CDR3 is CASSFASGSYEQYF. CDR3 bases: TGTGCCAGCAGTTTTGCTAGCGGGAGTTACGAGCAGTACTTC.

Written as DNA, the CDR3 is TGCGCCAGCAGCTTGGACAGGGTTGGAAACACCATATATTTT. Protein product: CASSLDRVGNTIYF. The gene calls are TRBV5-1 and TRBJ1-3; D is possibly TRBD1 (6 bases). V lost 0 bases to trimming and J lost 3 bases, with 7 bases between them. The germline V gene encodes CDR1 SGHRS and CDR2 YFSETQ. The CDR3 has 14 residues.

The J gene is TRBJ2-1, the V gene TRBV3-1 (or the pseudogene TRBV3-2), with TRBD2 identical over 9 bases. The CDR3 has 17 amino acids. Trimming at V came to 4 bases and at J to 7 bases, leaving 14 bases not matched to a gene. Germline V lookup: CDR1 LGHDT, CDR2 YNNKEL (reference sequence). DNA of the CDR3: TGTGCCAGCAGCCGGCCCAGGGGGGGCGGGAGGGAAAATGAGCAGTTCTTC. Translation: CASSRPRGGGRENEQFF.

This clone was found once. The J gene is TRBJ1-2, the V gene TRBV28; 7 bases fit TRBD1. The CDR3 has 13 amino acids. J lost 8 bases, V lost 3 bases, and 6 bases had no gene match. The germline CDR1 and CDR2 sequences are MDHEN and SYDVKM. The CDR3 bases are TGTGCCAGCAGTTTTAGGGGGCGGCTAGGCTACACCTTC. The encoded protein is CASSFRGRLGYTF.

This clone has just a few counts. The chain is built from TRBV25-1 and TRBJ2-7; D not certain. CDR3 length: 12 residues. Germline assignment: CDR1 MGHDK and CDR2 SYGVNS. Trimming removed 1 base at V and 3 bases at J, with 4 bases between. The CDR3 is CASSEWSYEQYF. The CDR3 nucleotides are TGTGCCAGCAGTGAATGGAGCTACGAGCAGTACTTC.

The chain links TRBV28 to TRBJ1-1; TRBD1 might be the D (5 bases). The CDR3 loop spans 15 amino acids. Between the trimmed V and J ends, which lost 3 bases and 5 bases, there was a span of 16 bases. Germline values: CDR1 MDHEN, CDR2 SYDVKM. CDR3 loop: CASSFLGGVETEAFF. CDR3 nucleotide sequence: TGTGCCAGCAGTTTCTTGGGGGGGGTAGAAACTGAAGCTTTCTTT.

This rearrangement joins TRBV4-1 to TRBJ2-2; 12 bases match TRBD2. The CDR3 totals 17 residues. The germline V gene encodes CDR1 MGHRA and CDR2 YSYEKL. V was clipped by 2 bases and J by 5 bases; unmatched bases: 6. CDR3: CASSQNLAGGPTGELFF. CDR3 nucleotide sequence: TGCGCCAGCAGCCAAAATCTAGCGGGAGGGCCTACCGGGGAGCTGTTTTTT.

This clone showed up just once. The chain is built from TRBV19 and TRBJ2-3; 8 bases are a match to TRBD2. Germline assignment: CDR1 LNHDA and CDR2 SQIVND (reference sequence). CDR3 size: 18 residues. V lost 3 bases to trimming and J lost 4 bases; unmatched junction nucleotides: 15. The CDR3 DNA reads TGTGCCAGTAGTATCAAGAGGGTGAGCGGGAGCGCGGCAGATACGCAGTATTTT. Translation gives CASSIKRVSGSAADTQYF.

Concerning this clone: Different DNA sequences within this sample yield the same CDR3. V and J are TRBV18 and TRBJ1-1, with a possible D match to TRBD1 (6 bases). The CDR3 consists of 13 residues. Germline V lookup: CDR1 KGHSH, CDR2 LQKENI. Trimming removed 5 bases from V and 0 bases from J, with 7 bases in between. This chain's CDR3 is CASSSGVNTEAFF. CDR3 nucleotide sequence: TGTGCCAGCTCATCAGGGGTGAACACTGAAGCTTTCTTT.

V usage is TRBV30 and J usage is TRBJ2-3; 8 nucleotides agree with TRBD1. The ends lost 4 bases at V and 6 bases at J; junction bases unmatched: 6. The CDR3 extends over 13 amino acids. Germline CDR1 and CDR2: GTSNPN and SVGIG (reference sequence). The CDR3 spells CAWTYRTGDTQYF. CDR3 nucleotide sequence: TGTGCCTGGACCTATAGGACAGGGGATACGCAGTATTTT. The entire variable domain, with the rest obtained from reference TRBV30 and TRBJ2-3, is as follows: SQTIHQWPATLVQPVGSPLSLECTVEGTSNPNLYWYRQAAGRGLQLLFYSVGIGQISSEVPQNLSASRPQDRQFILSSKKLLLSDSGFYLCAWTYRTGDTQYFGPGTRLTVL.

This chain connects TRBV18 to TRBJ2-1; TRBD1 matches 11 bases. V was pared by 0 bases and J by 14 bases, with 3 bases of the junction left unmatched. This CDR3 is 13 amino acids long. Germline V gene data show CDR1 as KGHSH and CDR2 as LQKENI. CDR3 in amino acids: CASSPPDRGPKFF. The CDR3 nucleotides are TGTGCCAGCTCACCACCGGACAGGGGGCCAAAGTTCTTC.

CDR3 sequence reads: CASTYQGVGNSPLHF. In DNA, the CDR3 is TGCGCCAGCACGTACCAGGGGGTGGGTAATTCACCCCTCCACTTT. The chain links TRBV5-1 to TRBJ1-6, with 7 bases lining up with TRBD1. V trimming: 6 bases; J trimming: 6 bases; junction bases outside the gene matches: 9. This CDR3 region has 15 residues. Per the germline V gene, CDR1 is SGHRS and CDR2 is YFSETQ.